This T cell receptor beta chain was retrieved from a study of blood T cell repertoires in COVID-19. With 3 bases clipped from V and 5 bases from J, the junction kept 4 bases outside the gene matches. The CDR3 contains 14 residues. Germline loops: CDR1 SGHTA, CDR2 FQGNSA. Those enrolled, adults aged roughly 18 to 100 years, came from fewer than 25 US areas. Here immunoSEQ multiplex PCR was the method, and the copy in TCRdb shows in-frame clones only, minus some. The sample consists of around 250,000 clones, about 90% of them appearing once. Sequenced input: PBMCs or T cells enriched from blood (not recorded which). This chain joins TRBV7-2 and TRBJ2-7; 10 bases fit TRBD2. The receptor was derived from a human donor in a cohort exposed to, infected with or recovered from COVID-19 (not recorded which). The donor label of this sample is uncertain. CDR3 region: CASSLSGGADEQYF. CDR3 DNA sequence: TGTGCCAGCAGCTTGAGCGGGGGGGCCGACGAGCAGTACTTC.